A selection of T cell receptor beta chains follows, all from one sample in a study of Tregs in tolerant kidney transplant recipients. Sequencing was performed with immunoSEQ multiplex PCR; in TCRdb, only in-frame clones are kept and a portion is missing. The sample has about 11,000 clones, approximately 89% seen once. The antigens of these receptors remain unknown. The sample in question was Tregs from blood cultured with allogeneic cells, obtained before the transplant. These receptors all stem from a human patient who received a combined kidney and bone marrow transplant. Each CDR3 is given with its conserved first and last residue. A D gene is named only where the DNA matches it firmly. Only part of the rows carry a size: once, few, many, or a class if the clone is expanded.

CDR3nt: TGCGCCAGCAATCAGGGACTCAACACTGAAGCTTTCTTT; CDR3aa: CASNQGLNTEAFF; abundance: .; d_gene: .; v_gene: TRBV5-1; j_gene: TRBJ1-1
CDR3nt: TGTGCCTGGAGTCTTGTCTCTGGAAACACCATATATTTT; CDR3aa: CAWSLVSGNTIYF; abundance: .; d_gene: .; v_gene: TRBV30; j_gene: TRBJ1-3
CDR3nt: TGTGCCAGCAGGTCTACCCCGTCTAGCACAGATACGCAGTATTTT; CDR3aa: CASRSTPSSTDTQYF; abundance: .; d_gene: .; v_gene: TRBV5-6; j_gene: TRBJ2-3
CDR3nt: TGTGCCATCGGGGAGGGGCGTGAAGCTTTCTTT; CDR3aa: CAIGEGREAFF; abundance: .; d_gene: .; v_gene: TRBV10-3; j_gene: TRBJ1-1
CDR3nt: TGTGCCAGTAGTATTCGGGGTAGCGCAGGGTACAGCACAGATACGCAGTATTTT; CDR3aa: CASSIRGSAGYSTDTQYF; abundance: .; d_gene: .; v_gene: TRBV19; j_gene: TRBJ2-3
CDR3nt: TGCGCCAGCAGCCAAGGGACCTCCTATAATTCACCCCTCCACTTT; CDR3aa: CASSQGTSYNSPLHF; abundance: once; d_gene: .; v_gene: TRBV4-3; j_gene: TRBJ1-6
CDR3nt: TGTGCCAGCAGTTTATGGTCAGGGTTCTCTGGAAACACCATATATTTT; CDR3aa: CASSLWSGFSGNTIYF; abundance: once; d_gene: .; v_gene: TRBV28; j_gene: TRBJ1-3
CDR3nt: TGCGCCAGCAGCCAAGAATGGCGGCCACAAGAGACCCAGTACTTC; CDR3aa: CASSQEWRPQETQYF; abundance: once; d_gene: .; v_gene: TRBV4-3; j_gene: TRBJ2-5
CDR3nt: TGTGCCAGCAGCCACGTCGACAGATCGAGGGGGAACACTGAAGCTTTCTTT; CDR3aa: CASSHVDRSRGNTEAFF; abundance: .; d_gene: .; v_gene: TRBV4-2; j_gene: TRBJ1-1
CDR3nt: TGTGCCAGCAGTCCTAGCTGGGGATCGGACAATGAGCAGTTCTTC; CDR3aa: CASSPSWGSDNEQFF; abundance: .; d_gene: .; v_gene: TRBV6-1; j_gene: TRBJ2-1
CDR3nt: TGTGCCAGCAGCTCGACAGGAACCACCGGGGAGCTGTTTTTT; CDR3aa: CASSSTGTTGELFF; abundance: once; d_gene: .; v_gene: TRBV7-9; j_gene: TRBJ2-2
CDR3nt: TGTGCCAGCAGGAGGGCACCTAACTATGGCTACACCTTC; CDR3aa: CASRRAPNYGYTF; abundance: .; d_gene: .; v_gene: TRBV28; j_gene: TRBJ1-2
CDR3nt: TGTGCCAGCAGCTCTTGGACAGGTCCCAACTATGGCTACACCTTC; CDR3aa: CASSSWTGPNYGYTF; abundance: .; d_gene: TRBD1; v_gene: TRBV7-9; j_gene: TRBJ1-2
CDR3nt: TGTGCCAGCAGCGTATCAATGCAAGGGGGCGATGGCTACACCTTC; CDR3aa: CASSVSMQGGDGYTF; abundance: .; d_gene: TRBD1; v_gene: TRBV9; j_gene: TRBJ1-2
CDR3nt: TGTGCCAGCAGTGAACTAGTGAATTACGAGACCCAGTACTTC; CDR3aa: CASSELVNYETQYF; abundance: once; d_gene: .; v_gene: TRBV6-1; j_gene: TRBJ2-5
CDR3nt: TGTGCCATCAGTGATGGGGTAGCTAATGAAAAACTGTTTTTT; CDR3aa: CAISDGVANEKLFF; abundance: .; d_gene: .; v_gene: TRBV10-3; j_gene: TRBJ1-4
CDR3nt: TGTGCCAGCAGGGACCTTGGTAGCAATCAGCCCCAGCATTTT; CDR3aa: CASRDLGSNQPQHF; abundance: .; d_gene: .; v_gene: TRBV6-5; j_gene: TRBJ1-5
CDR3nt: TGTGCCAGCAGTGAACATGGACAGGGGCTGACCTACGAGCAGTACTTC; CDR3aa: CASSEHGQGLTYEQYF; abundance: .; d_gene: TRBD1; v_gene: TRBV25-1; j_gene: TRBJ2-7
CDR3nt: TGTGCCACCAGCGGATATAATCAGCCCCAGCATTTT; CDR3aa: CATSGYNQPQHF; abundance: .; d_gene: .; v_gene: TRBV15; j_gene: TRBJ1-5
CDR3nt: TGCGCCAGCAGCCCCTTTTTCTCGGGGGGTACCACCGGGGAGCTGTTTTTT; CDR3aa: CASSPFFSGGTTGELFF; abundance: .; d_gene: TRBD2; v_gene: TRBV5-1; j_gene: TRBJ2-2
CDR3nt: TGTGCCAGCAGTTACTCAGGGGCTGGTTCTGAAGCTTTCTTT; CDR3aa: CASSYSGAGSEAFF; abundance: .; d_gene: .; v_gene: TRBV6-6; j_gene: TRBJ1-1
CDR3nt: TGTGCCAGCAGCCCACGGACTAGCGGCTCCTACGAGCAGTACTTC; CDR3aa: CASSPRTSGSYEQYF; abundance: .; d_gene: TRBD2; v_gene: TRBV11-3; j_gene: TRBJ2-7
CDR3nt: TGCGCCAGCAGCGATCAGACAGGGTGGAACTATGGCTACACCTTC; CDR3aa: CASSDQTGWNYGYTF; abundance: few; d_gene: TRBD1; v_gene: TRBV4-1; j_gene: TRBJ1-2
CDR3nt: TGTGCCAGCAGCTATCCTCCTTACAATGAGCAGTTCTTC; CDR3aa: CASSYPPYNEQFF; abundance: .; d_gene: .; v_gene: TRBV11-1; j_gene: TRBJ2-1
CDR3nt: TGCGCCAGCAGCTTGGGTCTTAGCTATGGCTACACCTTC; CDR3aa: CASSLGLSYGYTF; abundance: .; d_gene: .; v_gene: TRBV5-1; j_gene: TRBJ1-2
CDR3nt: TGCGCCAGCAGCTTGTCTTTTGAAAAACTGTTTTTT; CDR3aa: CASSLSFEKLFF; abundance: .; d_gene: .; v_gene: TRBV5-1; j_gene: TRBJ1-4
CDR3nt: TGTGCCAGCAGCCCCCGGGACAGGGGGCGCAGGAACACTGAAGCTTTCTTT; CDR3aa: CASSPRDRGRRNTEAFF; abundance: .; d_gene: TRBD1; v_gene: TRBV11-1; j_gene: TRBJ1-1
CDR3nt: TGTGCCAGCAGCTTAGTGGCTCCGTCGGGGGCGGAGACCCAGTACTTC; CDR3aa: CASSLVAPSGAETQYF; abundance: once; d_gene: .; v_gene: TRBV7-2; j_gene: TRBJ2-5
CDR3nt: TGCGCCAGCAGCTTGAGCGGAGGAGGAGCCAAAAACATTCAGTACTTC; CDR3aa: CASSLSGGGAKNIQYF; abundance: .; d_gene: .; v_gene: TRBV5-1; j_gene: TRBJ2-4
CDR3nt: TGCGCCAGCAGCCAAGGGGGACCTGGTTACGAGCAGTACTTC; CDR3aa: CASSQGGPGYEQYF; abundance: .; d_gene: .; v_gene: TRBV4-1; j_gene: TRBJ2-7
CDR3nt: TGTGCCAGCAGTGGAAGGTGGGGGAACTACAATGAGCAGTTCTTC; CDR3aa: CASSGRWGNYNEQFF; abundance: .; d_gene: .; v_gene: TRBV6-1; j_gene: TRBJ2-1
CDR3nt: TGTGCCAGCAGGAGCGCGGGGCAGCCCCAGCATTTT; CDR3aa: CASRSAGQPQHF; abundance: .; d_gene: .; v_gene: TRBV6-5; j_gene: TRBJ1-5